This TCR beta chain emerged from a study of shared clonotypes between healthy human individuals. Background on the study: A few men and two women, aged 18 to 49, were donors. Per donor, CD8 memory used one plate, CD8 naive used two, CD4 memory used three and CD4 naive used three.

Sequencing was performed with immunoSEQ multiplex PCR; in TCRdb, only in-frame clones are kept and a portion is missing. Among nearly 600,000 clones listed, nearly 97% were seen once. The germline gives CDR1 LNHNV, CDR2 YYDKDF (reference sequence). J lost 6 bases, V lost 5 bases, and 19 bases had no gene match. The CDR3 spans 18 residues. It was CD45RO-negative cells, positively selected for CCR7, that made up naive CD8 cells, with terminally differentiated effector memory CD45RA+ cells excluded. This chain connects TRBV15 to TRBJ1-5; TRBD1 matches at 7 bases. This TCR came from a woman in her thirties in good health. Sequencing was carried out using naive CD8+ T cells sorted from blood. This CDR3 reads CATSGRDSGLYGIQPQHF. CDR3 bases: TGTGCCACCAGCGGTAGGGACAGTGGGCTTTACGGTATTCAGCCCCAGCATTTT.